One sample yielded the 15 T cell receptor beta chains listed below, sequenced in a study of shared clonotypes between healthy human individuals. The assay was immunoSEQ multiplex PCR, and TCRdb's table has in-frame clones only and misses some. The table records about 1.1 million clones, approximately 80% of them present only once. Sample: memory CD4+ T cells from PBMCs. Subset: CD45RA-negative fraction. Receptors originate from a young man in good health. Some clones in this sample may be carry-over from other donors' samples.

Only a few counts were recorded for this clone. The chain uses TRBV19 and TRBJ1-1, with a weak D call TRBD1 (6 bases). CDR3 size: 14 residues. CDR1 is LNHDA, CDR2 SQIVND, per germline (reference sequence). Deletions cut 6 bases from V and 6 bases from J, with 17 bases between. The CDR3 loop is CASSQAGAGAEAFF. In nucleotides, the CDR3 is TGTGCCAGTAGCCAGGCGGGGGCCGGTGCTGAAGCTTTCTTT.

The rearrangement links TRBV5-1 to TRBJ2-7, with TRBD2 identical over 7 bases. V lost 0 bases and J lost 2; bases outside the gene matches: 8. CDR3 length: 16 residues. Per germline, CDR1 SGHRS and CDR2 YFSETQ. The CDR3 here is CASSLARTRGPYEQYF. CDR3 DNA: TGCGCCAGCAGCTTGGCCCGGACTAGGGGACCCTACGAGCAGTACTTC.

As concerns this clone: A much bigger clone sits one base away, suggesting this may be a read error. Additional DNA sequences in this sample encode the identical CDR3. This chain uses TRBV7-9 with TRBJ1-5; 7 bases fit TRBD1. The germline CDR1 and CDR2 sequences are SEHNR and FQNEAQ (reference sequence). This CDR3 spans 14 amino acids. With V trimmed by 4 bases and J by 4 bases, 4 bases remained unmatched. The CDR3 loop is CASSSGQPNQPQHF. In DNA, the CDR3 is TGTGCCAGCAGCTCGGGACAGCCAAATCAGCCCCAGCATTTT.

As to this clone: Other DNA sequences in this sample translate to the same CDR3. This sequence joins TRBV9 and TRBJ2-3; TRBD2 might be the D (5 bases). This CDR3 has 12 amino acids. V lost 3 bases to trimming and J lost 3 bases, with 5 bases between them. CDR1 is SGDLS and CDR2 is YYNGEE in the germline V gene. The CDR3 reads CASSGGTDTQYF. The CDR3 DNA sequence: TGTGCCAGCAGCGGCGGGACAGATACGCAGTATTTT. Full variable domain (rest looked up from reference TRBV9 and TRBJ2-3): DSGVTQTPKHLITATGQRVTLRCSPRSGDLSVYWYQQSLDQGLQFLIQYYNGEERAKGNILERFSAQQFPDLHSELNLSSLELGDSALYFCASSGGTDTQYFGPGTRLTVL.

The chain recombines TRBV5-1 with TRBJ2-1; 14 bases line up with TRBD2. This CDR3 spans 16 amino acids. Per germline, CDR1 SGHRS and CDR2 YFSETQ. V shed 2 bases, J shed 6 bases, and the junction held 4 bases outside the gene matches. The CDR3 sequence is CASSFEGLAGVNEQFF. The CDR3, as DNA: TGCGCCAGCAGCTTCGAGGGACTAGCGGGAGTCAATGAGCAGTTCTTC.

CDR3 sequence reads: CSVGSSREGTNEQFF. The DNA of the CDR3 is TGCAGCGTTGGCAGCTCGCGGGAGGGTACAAATGAGCAGTTCTTC. This chain links TRBV29-1 with TRBJ2-1; TRBD2 matches at 9 bases. The CDR3 extends over 15 amino acids. Per the germline V gene, CDR1 is SQVTM and CDR2 is ANQGSEA. V gave up 4 bases and J gave up 7 bases; unmatched junction bases: 11.

V usage is TRBV19 and J usage is TRBJ1-1, with a tentative D call TRBD1 (6 bases). This CDR3 spans 13 amino acids. The V end lost 9 bases, the J end lost 3 bases, and 14 bases lay between the germline ends. CDR1 LNHDA and CDR2 SQIVND come from the germline V gene (reference sequence). The CDR3 region is CASTPRQDTEAFF. CDR3 DNA: TGTGCCAGCACACCGAGACAGGACACTGAAGCTTTCTTT.

V usage is TRBV30 and J usage is TRBJ2-6; D not resolved. Germline CDR1 and CDR2: GTSNPN and SVGIG (reference sequence). This CDR3 is 14 amino acids long. Here the CDR3 reads CVCVSETGANVLTF. CDR3 bases: TGTGTCTGTGTTTCGGAGACTGGGGCCAACGTCCTGACTTTC. The full variable domain, its missing parts supplied by reference TRBV30 and TRBJ2-6, is SQTIHQWPATLVQPVGSPLSLECTVEGTSNPNLYWYRQAAGRGLQLLFYSVGIGQISSEVPQNLSASRPQDRQFILSSKKLLLSDSGFYLCVCVSETGANVLTFGAGSRLTVL.

V and J are TRBV5-4 and TRBJ2-3, with D perhaps matching TRBD2 (5 bases). This CDR3 spans 16 amino acids. The germline gives CDR1 SGHNT, CDR2 YYREEE (reference sequence). Trimming shortened V by 6 bases and J by 0 bases, and 17 bases separated the two germline ends. The DNA of the CDR3 is TGTGCCAGCAATTTCGGGCGGGTCAGGAGCACAGATACGCAGTATTTT. Its translation is CASNFGRVRSTDTQYF.

The chain recombines TRBV10-3 with TRBJ2-1; possibly TRBD2 for D (6 bases). Germline V lookup: CDR1 ENHRY, CDR2 SYGVKD. The CDR3 is made up of 14 amino acids. Trimming cost V 3 bases and J 6 bases, with 12 bases left between them. CDR3 amino acids: CAISESQTSNEQFF. The CDR3 nucleotides read TGTGCCATCAGTGAATCCCAGACTAGCAATGAGCAGTTCTTC.

This rearrangement joins TRBV7-2 to TRBJ2-1; possible D gene TRBD1, 6 bases. Germline assignment: CDR1 SGHTA and CDR2 FQGNSA. Trimming shortened V by 5 bases and J by 4 bases, and 15 bases separated the two germline ends. The CDR3 sequence is 15 residues long. The CDR3 loop reads CASSPHAGTYNEQFF. CDR3 in DNA: TGTGCCAGCAGCCCTCATGCCGGGACATACAATGAGCAGTTCTTC.

The chain couples TRBV5-1 to TRBJ1-1, with 8 bases matching TRBD1. With 2 bases clipped from V and 0 bases from J, the junction kept 6 bases outside the gene matches. Germline lookup yields CDR1 SGHRS and CDR2 YFSETQ. The CDR3 totals 16 residues. CDR3 loop: CASSFGQGLMNTEAFF. CDR3 coding DNA: TGCGCCAGCAGCTTCGGACAGGGCCTAATGAACACTGAAGCTTTCTTT. The full variable domain, rest sourced from reference TRBV5-1 and TRBJ1-1, is KAGVTQTPRYLIKTRGQQVTLSCSPISGHRSVSWYQQTPGQGLQFLFEYFSETQRNKGNFPGRFSGRQFSNSRSEMNVSTLELGDSALYLCASSFGQGLMNTEAFFGQGTRLTVV.

This chain joins TRBV11-2 and TRBJ1-5, with D hard to call. The V gene lost 5 bases and the J gene lost 6 bases, with 11 bases spanning the gap. The CDR3 runs to 13 residues. The V gene's germline CDR1 is SGHAT and CDR2 FQNNGV. The CDR3 protein is CASSRMEGQPQHF. CDR3 nucleotides: TGTGCCAGCAGCCGAATGGAGGGTCAGCCCCAGCATTTT.

This chain joins TRBV25-1 and TRBJ2-6; weak D call: TRBD2 (6 bases). CDR1 and CDR2 (germline): MGHDK, SYGVNS. Between the trimmed V and J ends, which lost 3 bases and 0 bases, there was a span of 6 bases. CDR3 length: 15 residues. The CDR3 protein is CASSDGSSGANVLTF. CDR3 sequence (DNA): TGTGCCAGCAGTGACGGGAGCTCTGGGGCCAACGTCCTGACTTTC.

Many counts were recorded for this clone. Additional DNA sequences in this sample encode the identical CDR3. The V and J genes are TRBV7-2 and TRBJ1-5; D is possibly TRBD1 (6 bases). CDR1 and CDR2 from the germline V gene are SGHTA and FQGNSA. This CDR3 is built from 16 residues. V gave up 4 bases and J gave up 1 base, with 14 bases separating them. The CDR3 DNA follows: TGTGCCAGCAGCTATCCACAGGGCGGAAGCAATCAGCCCCAGCATTTT. This encodes CASSYPQGGSNQPQHF.